The 18 T cell receptor beta chains listed next were all sequenced from one sample in a study of shared clonotypes between healthy human individuals (TCRdb year 2020). The library was built by means of the immunoSEQ multiplex PCR assay. In its TCRdb copy, this immuneACCESS table keeps in-frame sequences only and misses some clones. Where compared with another copy, unresolved V genes explain less than half of these, and the others have no known cause. This sample has 2 million to 2.5 million clones in its table, and about 95% of those were observed once. The biggest ten clones account for approximately 1.2% of the sample. CD8 naive samples consisted of CD45RO-negative cells that were positively selected for CCR7, yielding a CD45RA+CCR7+ population without TemRA cells. Material for sequencing was naive CD8+ T cells sorted from blood. The cell subset or site label, read with the paper, signifies: CD45RA+CCR7+. These receptors originate from a man aged 18 to 29 in good health.

V is TRBV11-2 and J is TRBJ2-1, with 8 bases matching TRBD2. This CDR3 has 15 amino acids. V was pared by 1 base and J by 8 bases, with 7 bases of the junction left unmatched. Germline CDR1 SGHAT, CDR2 FQNNGV. As DNA, the CDR3 is TGTGCCAGCAGCTTAGGTAAAGCGGGAGTTGATGAGCAGTTCTTC. Translating gives CASSLGKAGVDEQFF.

V usage is TRBV11-2 and J usage is TRBJ1-4; 7 positions agree with TRBD1. This CDR3 is built from 16 residues. CDR1 is SGHAT and CDR2 is FQNNGV in the germline V gene. V shed 4 bases and J 6 bases; nucleotides not matched to a gene: 11. CDR3 sequence reads: CASSSTGEGIDEKLFF. The CDR3 DNA reads TGTGCCAGCAGCTCAACAGGGGAGGGGATCGATGAAAAACTGTTTTTT.

The chain is built from TRBV5-8 and TRBJ2-7, with TRBD1 matching over 8 bases. Germline CDR1 is SGHTS and CDR2 is YDEGEE. CDR3 length: 16 amino acids. V lost 2 bases and J lost 0; bases outside the gene matches: 7. CDR3: CASSLAGDRFSYEQYF. In DNA form, the CDR3 reads TGTGCCAGCAGCTTAGCAGGGGACAGGTTCTCCTACGAGCAGTACTTC.

The chain couples TRBV27 to TRBJ2-1; a weak D match, TRBD2 (6 bases). V was shortened by 3 bases and J by 8 bases, with 17 bases between the two germline ends. The CDR3 contains 15 residues. CDR1 and CDR2 from the germline V gene are MNHEY and SMNVEV (reference sequence). The CDR3 DNA is TGTGCCAGCAGTTTTTTCGGCGGGGCGAACTATGAGCAGTTCTTC. It codes for CASSFFGGANYEQFF.

The chain is built from TRBV5-1 and TRBJ2-1, with D possibly being TRBD2 (5 bases). From germline, CDR1 is SGHRS and CDR2 YFSETQ. This CDR3 contains 15 residues. The ends were cut back, 3 bases at V and 9 bases at J, with 19 bases in the middle. CDR3 amino acids: CASSSYRGSLAEQFF. CDR3 sequence (DNA): TGCGCCAGCAGCTCGTATAGAGGGAGTCTGGCTGAGCAGTTCTTC.

About this clone: Other DNA sequences in the same sample also yield this CDR3. The rearrangement links TRBV11-2 to TRBJ2-7, with D possibly matching TRBD1 (6 bases). The ends were cut back, 5 bases at V and 7 bases at J, with 12 bases in the middle. Per the germline V gene, CDR1 is SGHAT and CDR2 is FQNNGV. CDR3 length: 12 amino acids. This CDR3 is CASSLGHLEQYF. The CDR3 region has the DNA TGTGCCAGCAGCCTGGGACACTTGGAGCAGTACTTC.

The genes are TRBV27 and TRBJ2-5, with a tentative D call TRBD2 (6 bases). Trimming left V 3 bases short and J 4 bases short, with 12 bases between. CDR1 is MNHEY and CDR2 is SMNVEV in the germline V gene (reference sequence). CDR3 size: 14 residues. DNA of the CDR3: TGTGCCAGCAGTTTTGGGGCGGGGTCAGAGACCCAGTACTTC. Amino acids: CASSFGAGSETQYF.

The rearrangement links TRBV7-8 to TRBJ2-1, with 7 bases that match TRBD1. With 7 bases clipped from V and 7 bases from J, the junction kept 7 bases outside the gene matches. CDR3 length: 13 amino acids. The germline CDR1 and CDR2 sequences are SGHVS and FQNEAQ. CDR3 bases: TGTGCCAGCACTTTGACAGGGCGGAATGAGCAGTTCTTC. This sequence encodes CASTLTGRNEQFF. Drawing the rest from reference TRBV7-8 and TRBJ2-1, the complete variable domain is GAGVSQSPRYKVAKRGQDVALRCDPISGHVSLFWYQQALGQGPEFLTYFQNEAQLDKSGLPSDRFFAERPEGSVSTLKIQRTQQEDSAVYLCASTLTGRNEQFFGPGTRLTVL.

The chain joins TRBV11-2 to TRBJ2-7; the D gene is possibly TRBD2 (5 bases). Trimming removed 0 bases at V and 4 bases at J, with 13 bases between. The CDR3 sequence is 15 residues long. Germline V gene data show CDR1 as SGHAT and CDR2 as FQNNGV. The CDR3 here is CASSLDPSRGYEQYF. Written as DNA, the CDR3 is TGTGCCAGCAGCTTAGATCCATCTCGGGGATACGAGCAGTACTTC.

The chain recombines TRBV9 with TRBJ2-7, with 7 bases lining up with TRBD1. Germline V gene lookup returns CDR1 SGDLS and CDR2 YYNGEE. The CDR3 is 18 amino acids. V trimming: 0 bases; J trimming: 0 bases; junction bases outside the gene matches: 12. The CDR3 is CASSVGDSSRGSSYEQYF. Here the CDR3 DNA reads TGTGCCAGCAGCGTAGGAGACTCTTCCAGGGGGAGCTCCTACGAGCAGTACTTC.

The chain is built from TRBV6-5 and TRBJ2-2; tentative D call: TRBD2 (6 bases). Germline V gives CDR1 MNHEY, CDR2 SVGAGI. The germline V and J ends were trimmed by 6 bases and 5 bases, with 16 bases remaining between them. The CDR3 totals 15 residues. The CDR3 sequence: CASSPLREWTGELFF. CDR3 nucleotide sequence: TGTGCCAGCAGCCCCCTGCGGGAATGGACCGGGGAGCTGTTTTTT.

The chain employs TRBV4-1 and TRBJ2-7, with 7 bases lining up with TRBD1. CDR3 length equals 16 residues. Trimming at V came to 4 bases and at J to 2 bases, leaving 11 bases not matched to a gene. The germline V gene encodes CDR1 MGHRA and CDR2 YSYEKL. This chain's CDR3 is CASSLNPQQGAYEQYF. The DNA for the CDR3 is TGCGCCAGCAGCCTAAACCCCCAGCAGGGGGCCTACGAGCAGTACTTC.

This chain uses TRBV2 with TRBJ2-5; 8 bases align to TRBD1. Germline V gene lookup returns CDR1 SNHLY and CDR2 FYNNEI. The CDR3 is made up of 19 amino acids. J was trimmed by 3 bases and V by 7 bases; bases with no gene match: 22. The CDR3 region has the DNA TGTGCCAGCAATACCGGGACAGGACCCCTATGGGGGAAAAAAGAGACCCAGTACTTC. Protein sequence: CASNTGTGPLWGKKETQYF.

About this clone itself: The germline gene is not matched at one end of the junction; a read error may be the cause. The genes are TRBV27 and TRBJ2-1, with 9 bases aligning to TRBD2. CDR3 length: 13 residues. CDR1 and CDR2 from the germline V gene are MNHEY and SMNVEV (reference sequence). CDR3 amino acids: CASSWTGSGGPIF. DNA for the CDR3: TGTGCCAGCAGTTGGACAGGTAGCGGGGGACCCATCTTC.

The V and J genes are TRBV10-3 and TRBJ1-1; maybe TRBD1 (5 bases). The V gene's germline CDR1 is ENHRY and CDR2 SYGVKD. With 2 bases removed from V and 7 bases from J, the gap between germline ends came to 8 bases. The CDR3 extends over 12 amino acids. The CDR3 nucleotides are TGTGCCATCAGTGAGGGGGCAGTTGAAGCTTTCTTT. Translating it yields CAISEGAVEAFF.

V usage is TRBV27 and J usage is TRBJ2-1; 12 nucleotides match TRBD2. The CDR3 covers 19 residues. From germline, CDR1 is MNHEY and CDR2 SMNVEV (reference sequence). V dropped 4 bases and J dropped 7; count of bases not matched to a gene: 17. CDR3 bases: TGTGCCAGCAGTTCGGCGACTAGCGGGAGTAGTCGTATGAGGAATGAGCAGTTCTTC. Protein product: CASSSATSGSSRMRNEQFF.

The V call is TRBV7-9, the J call TRBJ2-7, with TRBD1 matching 10 bases. The trim removed 5 bases at V and 5 bases at J, leaving 6 bases unmatched. CDR1 is SEHNR, CDR2 FQNEAQ, per germline (reference sequence). This CDR3 region has 14 residues. CDR3 residues: CASSPRDRGNEQYF. CDR3 coding DNA: TGTGCCAGCAGCCCCCGGGACAGGGGTAACGAGCAGTACTTC.

V and J are TRBV4-1 and TRBJ2-5; TRBD2 aligns across 8 bases. The V segment lost 0 bases and the J segment 2 bases; nucleotides outside the gene matches: 8. The CDR3 contains 17 residues. Germline-derived CDR1 and CDR2 are MGHRA and YSYEKL. The chain's CDR3 is CASSQDHLAGAQETQYF. CDR3 in DNA: TGCGCCAGCAGCCAAGATCATCTAGCGGGCGCTCAAGAGACCCAGTACTTC.